These 9 T cell receptor beta chains were sequenced from one sample in a study of blood T cell repertoires in COVID-19. Some clones are missing from TCRdb's copy, which holds only in-frame ones; the method was immunoSEQ multiplex PCR. The sample has under 250,000 clones; approximately 84% are singletons. The sample taken for sequencing was peripheral blood. Every receptor here comes from a woman between 50 and 59 years old with active or convalescent COVID-19.

The chain joins TRBV5-1 to TRBJ2-3; D gene ambiguous. This CDR3 region has 15 residues. V lost 0 bases to trimming and J lost 6 bases, with 14 bases between them. Germline CDR1 SGHRS, CDR2 YFSETQ. The CDR3 DNA reads TGCGCCAGCAGCTTGGCCGTTTCAGTGCCGGATACGCAGTATTTT. Translation: CASSLAVSVPDTQYF.

The sample holds a few counts of this clone. The chain combines TRBV2 with TRBJ2-6; D is ambiguous. The CDR3 contains 13 residues. The germline V gene encodes CDR1 SNHLY and CDR2 FYNNEI. Trimming cost V 7 bases and J 0 bases, with 4 bases left between them. DNA of the CDR3: TGTGCCAGCATGAGCTCTGGGGCCAACGTCCTGACTTTC. This encodes CASMSSGANVLTF. The full variable domain, completed using reference TRBV2 and TRBJ2-6, is EPEVTQTPSHQVTQMGQEVILRCVPISNHLYFYWYRQILGQKVEFLVSFYNNEISEKSEIFDDQFSVERPDGSNFTLKIRSTKLEDSAMYFCASMSSGANVLTFGAGSRLTVL.

The chain carries TRBV7-9 and TRBJ1-1, with D perhaps TRBD1 (5 bases). Looked up from germline, CDR1 is SEHNR and CDR2 is FQNEAQ (reference sequence). This CDR3 is built from 16 residues. Trimming took 1 base from V and 1 from J, leaving 13 bases between them. DNA of the CDR3: TGTGCCAGCAGCTTAGTAGGGCTCGGGGGGAACACTGAAGCTTTCTTT. Its translation: CASSLVGLGGNTEAFF.

The V call is TRBV28, the J call TRBJ1-2, with D tentatively TRBD1 (6 bases). There are 14 residues in the CDR3. Germline V lookup: CDR1 MDHEN, CDR2 SYDVKM. V lost 7 bases and J 10 bases, leaving 22 bases between the germline ends. The CDR3, as DNA: TGTGCCAGCACCTCCGGGGGGGCCCTTTCGGACTACACCTTC. Encoded protein: CASTSGGALSDYTF.

V gene TRBV30 combines with J gene TRBJ1-4, with 8 bases that match TRBD1. Germline assignment: CDR1 GTSNPN and CDR2 SVGIG (reference sequence). This CDR3 region has 15 residues. The V segment lost 5 bases and the J segment 7 bases; nucleotides outside the gene matches: 12. CDR3 in amino acids: CAWSPGTGRREKLFF. The CDR3 DNA reads TGTGCCTGGTCCCCCGGGACAGGAAGGCGTGAAAAACTGTTTTTT.

The V and J genes are TRBV20-1 and TRBJ1-4; D is perhaps TRBD1 (5 bases). The germline V gene encodes CDR1 DFQATT and CDR2 SNEGSKA (reference sequence). The length of the CDR3 is 15 residues. V was cut by 3 bases and J by 4 bases, with 15 bases left in between. CDR3 sequence: CSASGQGGDNEKLFF. The CDR3 DNA sequence: TGCAGTGCTAGTGGTCAGGGAGGGGATAATGAAAAACTGTTTTTT.

This chain uses TRBV9 with TRBJ1-2; 9 bases agree with TRBD1. CDR1 SGDLS and CDR2 YYNGEE come from the germline V gene. The CDR3 is made up of 15 amino acids. The V gene end was trimmed by 4 bases and the J gene end by 4 bases; junction bases not matched to a gene: 8. CDR3 in amino acids: CASSPRQGGPYGYTF. CDR3 nucleotide sequence: TGTGCCAGCAGCCCAAGACAGGGGGGGCCCTATGGCTACACCTTC.

The genes are TRBV6-5 and TRBJ1-5, with no clear D. The V end lost 0 bases, the J end lost 9 bases, and 12 bases lay between the germline ends. The CDR3 extends over 14 amino acids. The germline gives CDR1 MNHEY, CDR2 SVGAGI. The CDR3 DNA is TGTGCCAGCAGTTACTCGAGATCCTCGATGCCCCAGCATTTT. It encodes CASSYSRSSMPQHF.

The V and J genes are TRBV15 and TRBJ2-7; possible D gene TRBD2, 6 bases. Germline CDR1 LNHNV, CDR2 YYDKDF (reference sequence). Between the trimmed V and J ends, which lost 3 bases and 6 bases, there was a span of 15 bases. This CDR3 has 14 amino acids. The CDR3 DNA reads TGTGCCACCAGCAGCGGGGGTCCGGTAGTCGAGCAGTACGTC. This translates into CATSSGGPVVEQYV.